A single sample is the source of the 19 T cell receptor beta chains below, sequenced in a study of control samples from healthy donors and cancer patients. TCRdb's copy holds only in-frame clones and misses some; the assay was immunoSEQ multiplex PCR. Seen here are about 150,000 clones, approximately 94% observed once, and the top ten hold 4.5% to 6%. Sequencing input: blood. These receptors were taken from a man in his forties in good health.

This chain connects TRBV9 to TRBJ2-3; TRBD2 agrees at 9 bases. Germline CDR1 SGDLS, CDR2 YYNGEE. The junction had 6 bases not matched to a gene; V was cut back by 0 bases and J by 4 bases. The CDR3 has 16 residues. CDR3 residues: CASSVGGGGASDTQYF. DNA of the CDR3: TGTGCCAGCAGCGTAGGAGGCGGGGGGGCCTCAGATACGCAGTATTTT.

The chain uses TRBV11-2 and TRBJ2-5, with TRBD2 identical over 12 bases. The trim removed 5 bases at V and 7 bases at J, leaving 11 bases unmatched. Per germline, CDR1 SGHAT and CDR2 FQNNGV. The CDR3 length is 16 residues. The CDR3 coding sequence is TGTGCCAGCAGCCCCCCTAGCGGGGGGGCCTTTGCGACCCAGTACTTC. Protein sequence: CASSPPSGGAFATQYF.

This chain joins TRBV6-5 and TRBJ1-2, with a possible D match to TRBD1 (5 bases). Trimming took off 3 bases at V and 3 bases at J, with 14 bases between the two ends. Germline CDR1 is MNHEY and CDR2 is SVGAGI. CDR3 length: 15 residues. CDR3: CASSYFKGIDYGYTF. For the CDR3, the DNA is TGTGCCAGCAGTTATTTTAAGGGGATCGACTATGGCTACACCTTC.

V gene TRBV6-5 combines with J gene TRBJ2-3; perhaps TRBD2 as D (5 bases). V gave up 6 bases and J gave up 6 bases, with 10 bases separating them. Germline values: CDR1 MNHEY, CDR2 SVGAGI. This CDR3 is built from 12 residues. Here the CDR3 DNA reads TGTGCCAGCAGCCTTTCGGGGGATACGCAGTATTTT. Amino acids: CASSLSGDTQYF.

This rearrangement joins TRBV15 to TRBJ1-2; no definite D call. V dropped 6 bases and J dropped 0 bases, with 11 bases sitting between them. The germline V gene encodes CDR1 LNHNV and CDR2 YYDKDF (reference sequence). The CDR3 sequence is 14 residues long. CDR3 in DNA: TGTGCCACCAGTGAGGTAAATTCTAACTATGGCTACACCTTC. Amino acid sequence: CATSEVNSNYGYTF.

The count of this clone is one. The rearrangement joins TRBV10-3 to TRBJ1-4; 8 bases map to TRBD1. Germline CDR1 ENHRY, CDR2 SYGVKD. J gave up 7 bases and V 3 bases, and 4 bases lay outside the gene matches. There are 14 residues in the CDR3. CDR3 protein: CAISDTGGGEKLFF. DNA of the CDR3: TGTGCCATCAGTGATACAGGGGGAGGTGAAAAACTGTTTTTT.

The chain is built from TRBV6-5 and TRBJ1-2, with TRBD1 matching over 8 bases. The germline CDR1 and CDR2 sequences are MNHEY and SVGAGI. After removal of 6 bases from V and 5 bases from J, the junction contained 8 bases not matched to a gene. This CDR3 has 14 amino acids. CDR3 amino acids: CASSPGGARYGYTF. The CDR3 region has the DNA TGTGCCAGCAGCCCAGGGGGCGCGAGATATGGCTACACCTTC.

In regard to this clone: A read error may account for a junction end that differs from germline. This sequence joins TRBV3-1 (or the pseudogene TRBV3-2) and TRBJ2-2, with D hard to call. The germline gives CDR1 LGHDT, CDR2 YNNKEL (reference sequence). The CDR3 consists of 12 residues. In DNA, the CDR3 is TGTGCCAGCAGCCAGAACAACGGGGAGCTGTTTTTT. Its translation: CASSQNNGELFF.

The J gene is TRBJ2-2, the V gene TRBV6-5; D is unresolved. CDR3 length equals 13 residues. Germline-derived CDR1 and CDR2 are MNHEY and SVGAGI. Trimming removed 11 bases at V and 1 base at J, with 11 bases between. CDR3 in amino acids: CAGDWQNTGELFF. CDR3 DNA sequence: TGTGCCGGAGACTGGCAGAACACCGGGGAGCTGTTTTTT.

This chain uses TRBV6-6 with TRBJ2-5; the D gene is possibly TRBD2 (5 bases). Trimming left V 6 bases short and J 9 bases short, with 14 bases between. This CDR3 has 12 amino acids. Germline V gene lookup returns CDR1 MNHNY and CDR2 SVGAGI (reference sequence). The CDR3 nucleotides are TGTGCCAGCAGACAAAATTCCGGGGCCCAGTACTTC. It translates to CASRQNSGAQYF.

The chain joins TRBV6-5 to TRBJ1-5, with 8 bases matching TRBD1. The length of the CDR3 is 14 residues. After removal of 4 bases from V and 6 bases from J, the junction contained 5 bases not matched to a gene. Looked up from germline, CDR1 is MNHEY and CDR2 is SVGAGI. Written as DNA, the CDR3 is TGTGCCAGCAGTTTCCCTGGACAGGGTCAGCCCCAGCATTTT. As protein: CASSFPGQGQPQHF.

The chain combines TRBV2 with TRBJ2-7; 7 positions match TRBD1. CDR1 and CDR2 from the germline V gene are SNHLY and FYNNEI. CDR3 length equals 14 residues. V gave up 5 bases and J gave up 6 bases; unmatched junction bases: 10. The chain's CDR3 is CASSPRLGGGEQYF. The CDR3 DNA follows: TGTGCCAGCAGTCCCCGTCTAGGGGGCGGCGAGCAGTACTTC.

V is TRBV11-2 and J is TRBJ2-3; 12 positions match TRBD2. V lost 5 bases to trimming and J lost 2 bases; unmatched junction nucleotides: 5. This CDR3 contains 16 residues. Germline CDR1 is SGHAT and CDR2 is FQNNGV. CDR3 region: CASSTGLAGYTDTQYF. In DNA form, the CDR3 reads TGTGCCAGCAGCACAGGACTAGCGGGGTACACAGATACGCAGTATTTT.

J is TRBJ2-3 and V is TRBV7-9; TRBD1 matches at 7 bases. There are 15 residues in the CDR3. V trimming: 5 bases; J trimming: 0 bases; junction bases outside the gene matches: 5. Germline V lookup: CDR1 SEHNR, CDR2 FQNEAQ (reference sequence). As DNA, the CDR3 is TGTGCCAGCAGCGGGACAGCCGAGAGCACAGATACGCAGTATTTT. Amino acid sequence: CASSGTAESTDTQYF.

The rearrangement joins TRBV21-1 to TRBJ1-4; no check of the table's D call, TRBD1, against the DNA was made. TRBV21-1 is deemed a pseudogene. This CDR3 contains 18 residues. CDR3 region: CASSKVQGLYRIGEKLFF. The CDR3 region has the DNA TGTGCCAGCAGCAAAGTACAGGGCCTATACAGGATTGGGGAAAAACTGTTTTTT.

This chain uses TRBV5-1 with TRBJ1-2; 7 bases line up with TRBD1. In germline, CDR1 is SGHRS, CDR2 YFSETQ. V lost 2 bases to trimming and J lost 8 bases; unmatched junction nucleotides: 12. This CDR3 has 15 amino acids. CDR3 residues: CASSFPTGAGDGYTF. The CDR3, as DNA: TGCGCCAGCAGCTTTCCCACAGGGGCGGGTGACGGCTACACCTTC.

The chain employs TRBV19 and TRBJ1-1; D gene uncertain. The V and J ends lost 2 bases and 5 bases respectively, with 9 bases between them. CDR1 is LNHDA and CDR2 is SQIVND in the germline V gene (reference sequence). The CDR3 is 13 residues long. This chain's CDR3 is CASSIRPATEAFF. Here the CDR3 DNA reads TGTGCCAGTAGTATAAGACCGGCGACTGAAGCTTTCTTT.

This clone has just one count. The chain combines TRBV4-1 with TRBJ2-1; 8 bases match TRBD2. The CDR3 runs 15 residues. The V and J ends lost 1 base and 8 bases, in that order; junction bases with no gene match: 7. Per the germline V gene, CDR1 is MGHRA and CDR2 is YSYEKL. The CDR3 coding sequence is TGCGCCAGCAGCCAAGCACGGGGGACTAGGGATGAGCAGTTCTTC. Its protein product is CASSQARGTRDEQFF.

This clone was detected a few times. The V call is TRBV14, the J call TRBJ2-7; possibly TRBD1 or TRBD2 for D (5 bases each). From germline, CDR1 is SGHDN and CDR2 FVKESK. The CDR3 is 14 residues long. The V and J ends lost 2 bases and 5 bases respectively, with 13 bases between them. The CDR3 loop reads CASSQPWGLHEQYF. DNA of the CDR3: TGTGCCAGCAGCCAACCGTGGGGGTTGCACGAGCAGTACTTC.